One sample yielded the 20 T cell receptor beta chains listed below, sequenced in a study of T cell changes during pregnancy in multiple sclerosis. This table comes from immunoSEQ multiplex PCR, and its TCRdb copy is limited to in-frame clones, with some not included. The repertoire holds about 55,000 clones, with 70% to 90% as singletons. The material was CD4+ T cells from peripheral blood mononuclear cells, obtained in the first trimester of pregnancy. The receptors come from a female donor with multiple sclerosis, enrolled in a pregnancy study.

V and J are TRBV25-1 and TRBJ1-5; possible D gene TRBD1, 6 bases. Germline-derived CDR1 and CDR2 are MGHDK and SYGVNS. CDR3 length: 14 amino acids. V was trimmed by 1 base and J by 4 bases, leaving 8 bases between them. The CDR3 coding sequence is TGTGCCAGCAGTGAATCCAGGGGAAATCAGCCCCAGCATTTT. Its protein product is CASSESRGNQPQHF.

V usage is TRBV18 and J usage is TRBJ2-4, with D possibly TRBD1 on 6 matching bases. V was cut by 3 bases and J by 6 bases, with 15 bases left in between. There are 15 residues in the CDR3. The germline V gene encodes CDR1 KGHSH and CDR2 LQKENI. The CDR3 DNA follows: TGTGCCAGCTCACCCCGGACAGCCCAGGGAAACATTCAGTACTTC. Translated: CASSPRTAQGNIQYF.

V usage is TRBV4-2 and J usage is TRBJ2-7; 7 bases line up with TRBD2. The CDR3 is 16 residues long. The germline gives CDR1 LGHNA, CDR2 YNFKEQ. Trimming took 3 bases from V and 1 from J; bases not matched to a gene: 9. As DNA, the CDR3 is TGTGCCAGCAGCCACAAGGGAGCGGGATTATCCTACGAGCAGTACTTC. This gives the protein CASSHKGAGLSYEQYF.

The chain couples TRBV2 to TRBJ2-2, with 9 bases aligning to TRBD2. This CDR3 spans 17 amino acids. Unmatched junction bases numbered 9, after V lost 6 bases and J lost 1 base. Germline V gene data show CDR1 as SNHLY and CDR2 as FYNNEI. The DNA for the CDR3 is TGTGCCAGCAGGGCCACTATAGCGGGAGTGAACACCGGGGAGCTGTTTTTT. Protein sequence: CASRATIAGVNTGELFF. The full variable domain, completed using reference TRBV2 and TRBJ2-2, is EPEVTQTPSHQVTQMGQEVILRCVPISNHLYFYWYRQILGQKVEFLVSFYNNEISEKSEIFDDQFSVERPDGSNFTLKIRSTKLEDSAMYFCASRATIAGVNTGELFFGEGSRLTVL.

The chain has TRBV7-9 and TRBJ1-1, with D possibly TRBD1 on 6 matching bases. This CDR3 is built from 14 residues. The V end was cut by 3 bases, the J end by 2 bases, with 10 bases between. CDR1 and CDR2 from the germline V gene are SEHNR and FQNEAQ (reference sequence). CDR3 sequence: CASSFTGINTEAFF. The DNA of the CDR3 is TGTGCCAGCAGCTTCACAGGGATTAACACTGAAGCTTTCTTT.

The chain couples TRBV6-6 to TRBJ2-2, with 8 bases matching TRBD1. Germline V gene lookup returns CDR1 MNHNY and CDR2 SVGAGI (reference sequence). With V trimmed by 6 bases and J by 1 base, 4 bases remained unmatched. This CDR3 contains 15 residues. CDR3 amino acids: CASRIQGGNTGELFF. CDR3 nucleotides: TGTGCCAGCAGAATACAGGGGGGGAACACCGGGGAGCTGTTTTTT.

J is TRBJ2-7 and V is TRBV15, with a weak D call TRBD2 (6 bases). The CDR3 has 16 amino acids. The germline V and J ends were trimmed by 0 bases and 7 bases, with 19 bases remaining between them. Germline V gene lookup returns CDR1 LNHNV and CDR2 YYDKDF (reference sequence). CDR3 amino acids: CATSREKGPGGREQYF. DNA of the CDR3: TGTGCCACCAGCAGAGAAAAGGGACCGGGTGGGAGGGAGCAGTACTTC.

The CDR3 coding sequence is TGCGCCAGCAGCCCGGGACAGGCGGCGGATGTAACCCTCCACTTT. This sequence encodes CASSPGQAADVTLHF. V and J are TRBV5-1 and TRBJ1-6, with TRBD1 matching 8 bases. CDR3 length: 15 residues. CDR1 is SGHRS and CDR2 is YFSETQ in the germline V gene. V was pared by 4 bases and J by 14 bases, with 14 bases of the junction left unmatched.

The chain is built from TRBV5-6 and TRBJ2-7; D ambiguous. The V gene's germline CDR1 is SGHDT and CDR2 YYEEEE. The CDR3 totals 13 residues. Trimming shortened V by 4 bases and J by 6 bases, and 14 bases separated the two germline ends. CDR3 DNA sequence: TGTGCCAGCAGCCTCCCTTCCAAGCTCGAGCAGTACTTC. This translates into CASSLPSKLEQYF.

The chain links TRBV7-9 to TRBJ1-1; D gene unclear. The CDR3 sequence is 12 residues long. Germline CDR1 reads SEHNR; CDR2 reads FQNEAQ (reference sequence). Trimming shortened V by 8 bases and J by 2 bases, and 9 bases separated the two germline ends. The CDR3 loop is CASAQANTEAFF. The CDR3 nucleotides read TGTGCCAGCGCCCAAGCCAACACTGAAGCTTTCTTT.

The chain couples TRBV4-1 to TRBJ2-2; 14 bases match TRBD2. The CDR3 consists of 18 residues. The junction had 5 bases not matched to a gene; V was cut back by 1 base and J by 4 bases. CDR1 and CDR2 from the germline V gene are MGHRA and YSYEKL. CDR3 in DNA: TGCGCCAGCAGCCAAGGGGGACTAGCGGGAGTCGGCACCGGGGAGCTGTTTTTT. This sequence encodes CASSQGGLAGVGTGELFF.

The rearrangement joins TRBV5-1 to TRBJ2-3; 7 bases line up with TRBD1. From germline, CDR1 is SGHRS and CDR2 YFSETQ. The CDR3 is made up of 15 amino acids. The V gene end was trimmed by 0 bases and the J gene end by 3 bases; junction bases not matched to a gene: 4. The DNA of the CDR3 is TGCGCCAGCAGCTTGGCTTCAGGGGGAACAGATACGCAGTATTTT. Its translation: CASSLASGGTDTQYF.

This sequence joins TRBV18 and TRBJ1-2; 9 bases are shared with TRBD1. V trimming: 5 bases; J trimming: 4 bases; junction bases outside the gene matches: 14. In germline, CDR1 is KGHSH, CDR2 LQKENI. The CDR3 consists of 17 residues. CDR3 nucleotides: TGTGCCAGCTCAACAACTGTCAGCGGACAGGGGACCTATGGCTACACCTTC. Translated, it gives CASSTTVSGQGTYGYTF.

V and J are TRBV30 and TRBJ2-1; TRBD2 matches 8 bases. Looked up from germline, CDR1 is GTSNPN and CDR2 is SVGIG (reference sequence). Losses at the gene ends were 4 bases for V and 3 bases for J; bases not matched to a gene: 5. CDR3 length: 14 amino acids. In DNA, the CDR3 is TGTGCCTGGATCGCCGGGACTAGCTACAATGAGCAGTTCTTC. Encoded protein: CAWIAGTSYNEQFF. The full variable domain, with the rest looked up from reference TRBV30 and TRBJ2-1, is SQTIHQWPATLVQPVGSPLSLECTVEGTSNPNLYWYRQAAGRGLQLLFYSVGIGQISSEVPQNLSASRPQDRQFILSSKKLLLSDSGFYLCAWIAGTSYNEQFFGPGTRLTVL.

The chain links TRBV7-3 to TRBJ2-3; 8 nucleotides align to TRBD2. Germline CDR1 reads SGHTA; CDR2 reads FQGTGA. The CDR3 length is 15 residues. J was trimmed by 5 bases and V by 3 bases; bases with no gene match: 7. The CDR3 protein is CASSFPGLDKDTQYF. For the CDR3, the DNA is TGTGCCAGCAGCTTCCCGGGACTAGATAAAGATACGCAGTATTTT.

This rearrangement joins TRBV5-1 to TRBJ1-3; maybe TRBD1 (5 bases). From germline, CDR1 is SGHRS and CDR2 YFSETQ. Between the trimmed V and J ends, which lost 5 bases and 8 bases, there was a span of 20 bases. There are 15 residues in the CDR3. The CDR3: CASSKEGSVGDTIYF. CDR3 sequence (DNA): TGCGCCAGCAGTAAGGAGGGGAGCGTAGGAGACACCATATATTTT.

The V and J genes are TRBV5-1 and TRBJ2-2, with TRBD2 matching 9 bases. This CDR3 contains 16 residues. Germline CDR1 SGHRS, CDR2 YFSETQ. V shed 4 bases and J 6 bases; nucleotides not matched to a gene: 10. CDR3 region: CASSRVAGAPSGELFF. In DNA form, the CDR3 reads TGCGCCAGCAGCAGGGTAGCGGGAGCCCCGTCCGGGGAGCTGTTTTTT.

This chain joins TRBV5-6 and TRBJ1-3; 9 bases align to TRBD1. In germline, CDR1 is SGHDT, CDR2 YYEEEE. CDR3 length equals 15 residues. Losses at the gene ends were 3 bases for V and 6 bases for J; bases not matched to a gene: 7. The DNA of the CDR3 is TGTGCCAGCAGCTCACCGGGACAGGGTAAAAACACCATATATTTT. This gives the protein CASSSPGQGKNTIYF. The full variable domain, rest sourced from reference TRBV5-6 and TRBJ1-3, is DAGVTQSPTHLIKTRGQQVTLRCSPKSGHDTVSWYQQALGQGPQFIFQYYEEEERQRGNFPDRFSGHQFPNYSSELNVNALLLGDSALYLCASSSPGQGKNTIYFGEGSWLTVV.

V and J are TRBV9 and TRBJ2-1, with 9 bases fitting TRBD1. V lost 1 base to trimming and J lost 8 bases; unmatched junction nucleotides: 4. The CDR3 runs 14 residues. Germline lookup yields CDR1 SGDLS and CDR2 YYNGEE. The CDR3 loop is CASSVSGTGHEQFF. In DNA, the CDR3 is TGTGCCAGCAGCGTATCCGGGACAGGGCATGAGCAGTTCTTC.

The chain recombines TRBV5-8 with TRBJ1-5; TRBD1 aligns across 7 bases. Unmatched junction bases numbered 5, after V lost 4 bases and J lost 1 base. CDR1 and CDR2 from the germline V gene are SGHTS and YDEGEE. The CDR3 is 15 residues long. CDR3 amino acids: CASSAGQLSNQPQHF. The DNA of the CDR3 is TGTGCCAGCAGCGCGGGACAGCTCAGCAATCAGCCCCAGCATTTT.